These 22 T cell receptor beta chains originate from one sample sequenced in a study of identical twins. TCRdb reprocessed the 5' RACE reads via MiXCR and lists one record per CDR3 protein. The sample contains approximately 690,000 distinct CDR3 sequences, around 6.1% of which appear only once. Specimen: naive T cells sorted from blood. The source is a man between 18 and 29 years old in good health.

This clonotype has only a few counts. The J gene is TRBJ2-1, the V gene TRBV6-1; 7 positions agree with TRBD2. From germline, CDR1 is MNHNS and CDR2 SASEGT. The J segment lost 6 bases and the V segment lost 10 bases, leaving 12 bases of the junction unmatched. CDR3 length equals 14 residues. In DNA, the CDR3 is TGTGCCACGAATCCGCGGGAGCCCACCAATGAGCAGTTCTTC. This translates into CATNPREPTNEQFF.

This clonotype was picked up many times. CDR3 in DNA: TGTGCCAGCAGCTTGCTACCTAGCGGGAAAGAGACCCAGTACTTC. Its protein product is CASSLLPSGKETQYF. The chain recombines TRBV5-4 with TRBJ2-5; TRBD2 agrees at 9 bases. CDR1 is SGHNT, CDR2 YYREEE, per germline (reference sequence). The trim removed 1 base at V and 3 bases at J, leaving 4 bases unmatched. The CDR3 extends over 15 amino acids.

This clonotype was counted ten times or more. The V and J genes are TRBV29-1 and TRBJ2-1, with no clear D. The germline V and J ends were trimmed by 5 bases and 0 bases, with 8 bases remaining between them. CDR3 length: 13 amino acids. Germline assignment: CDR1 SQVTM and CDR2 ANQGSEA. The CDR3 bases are TGCAGCGTTTTGGGTGGCTCCTACAATGAGCAGTTCTTC. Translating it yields CSVLGGSYNEQFF.

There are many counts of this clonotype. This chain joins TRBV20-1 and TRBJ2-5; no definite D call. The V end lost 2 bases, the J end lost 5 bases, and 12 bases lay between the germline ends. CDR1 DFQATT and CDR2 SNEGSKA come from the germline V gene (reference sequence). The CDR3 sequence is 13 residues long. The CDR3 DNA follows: TGCAGTGCTAGAAGAGGACCTCGGGAGACCCAGTACTTC. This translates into CSARRGPRETQYF.

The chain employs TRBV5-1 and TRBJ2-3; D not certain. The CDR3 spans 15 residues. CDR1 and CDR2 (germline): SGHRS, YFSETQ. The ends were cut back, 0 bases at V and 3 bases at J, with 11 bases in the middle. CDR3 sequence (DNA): TGCGCCAGCAGCTTGGGCGGACCAGAGACAGATACGCAGTATTTT. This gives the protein CASSLGGPETDTQYF.

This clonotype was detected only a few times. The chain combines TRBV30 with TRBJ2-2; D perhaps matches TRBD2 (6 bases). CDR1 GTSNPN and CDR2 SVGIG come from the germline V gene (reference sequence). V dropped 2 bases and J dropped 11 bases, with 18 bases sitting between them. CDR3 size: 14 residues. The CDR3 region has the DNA TGTGCCTGGAGTCTGGATTACCGGGACTTCGAGCTGTTTTTT. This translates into CAWSLDYRDFELFF.

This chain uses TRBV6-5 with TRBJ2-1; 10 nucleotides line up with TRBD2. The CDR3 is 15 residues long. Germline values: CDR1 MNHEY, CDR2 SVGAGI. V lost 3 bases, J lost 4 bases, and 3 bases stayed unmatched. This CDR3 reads CASSYKAGGYNEQFF. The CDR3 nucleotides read TGTGCCAGCAGTTATAAAGCGGGAGGGTACAATGAGCAGTTCTTC.

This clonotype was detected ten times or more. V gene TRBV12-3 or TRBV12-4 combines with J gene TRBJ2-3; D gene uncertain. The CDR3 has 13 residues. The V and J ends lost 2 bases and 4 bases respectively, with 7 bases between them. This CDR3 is CASSLTRADTQYF. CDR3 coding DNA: TGTGCCAGCAGTTTAACGCGCGCAGATACGCAGTATTTT.

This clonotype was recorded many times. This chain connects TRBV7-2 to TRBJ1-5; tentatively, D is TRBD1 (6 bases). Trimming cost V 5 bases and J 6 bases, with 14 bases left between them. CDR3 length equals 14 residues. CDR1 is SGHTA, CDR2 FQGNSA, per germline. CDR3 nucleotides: TGTGCCAGCAGCATGGACAGTGGTCTTCAGCCCCAGCATTTT. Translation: CASSMDSGLQPQHF. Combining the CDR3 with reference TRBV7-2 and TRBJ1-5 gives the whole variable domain GAGVSQSPSNKVTEKGKDVELRCDPISGHTALYWYRQSLGQGLEFLIYFQGNSAPDKSGLPSDRFSAERTGGSVSTLTIQRTQQEDSAVYLCASSMDSGLQPQHFGDGTRLSIL.

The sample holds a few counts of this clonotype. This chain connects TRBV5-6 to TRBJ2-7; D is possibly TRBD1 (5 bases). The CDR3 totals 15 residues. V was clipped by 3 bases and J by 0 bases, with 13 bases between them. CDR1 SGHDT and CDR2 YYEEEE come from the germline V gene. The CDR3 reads CASSWGGGNSYEQYF. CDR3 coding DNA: TGTGCCAGCAGCTGGGGCGGCGGAAACTCCTACGAGCAGTACTTC. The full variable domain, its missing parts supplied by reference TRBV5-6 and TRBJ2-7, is DAGVTQSPTHLIKTRGQQVTLRCSPKSGHDTVSWYQQALGQGPQFIFQYYEEEERQRGNFPDRFSGHQFPNYSSELNVNALLLGDSALYLCASSWGGGNSYEQYFGPGTRLTVT.

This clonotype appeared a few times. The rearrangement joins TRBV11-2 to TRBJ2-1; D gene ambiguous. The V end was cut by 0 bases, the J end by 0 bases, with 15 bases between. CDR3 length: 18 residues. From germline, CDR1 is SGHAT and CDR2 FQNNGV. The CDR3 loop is CASSLDLGRSSSYNEQFF. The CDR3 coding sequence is TGTGCCAGCAGCTTAGATCTTGGCAGGAGTAGCTCCTACAATGAGCAGTTCTTC.

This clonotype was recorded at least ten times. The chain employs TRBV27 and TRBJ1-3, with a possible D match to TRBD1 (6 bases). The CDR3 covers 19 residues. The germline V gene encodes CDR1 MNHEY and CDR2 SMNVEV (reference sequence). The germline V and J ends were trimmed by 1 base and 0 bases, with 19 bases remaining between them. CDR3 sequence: CASSLFGEQGPSSGNTIYF. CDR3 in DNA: TGTGCCAGCAGTTTATTCGGGGAGCAGGGGCCAAGCTCTGGAAACACCATATATTTT.

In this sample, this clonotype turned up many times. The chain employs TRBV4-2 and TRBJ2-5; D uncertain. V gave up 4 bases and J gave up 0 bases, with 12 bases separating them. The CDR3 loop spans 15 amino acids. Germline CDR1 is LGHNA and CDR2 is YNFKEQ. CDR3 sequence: CASSREPTDQETQYF. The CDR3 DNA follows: TGTGCCAGCAGCCGAGAGCCCACGGACCAAGAGACCCAGTACTTC.

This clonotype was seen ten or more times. The CDR3 sequence is CSVGTTPSSEQYF. In nucleotides, the CDR3 is TGCAGCGTTGGCACTACACCTAGCTCCGAGCAGTACTTC. This chain joins TRBV29-1 and TRBJ2-7; D is possibly TRBD2 (5 bases). Germline lookup yields CDR1 SQVTM and CDR2 ANQGSEA. The germline V and J ends were trimmed by 4 bases and 6 bases, with 16 bases remaining between them. The CDR3 has 13 amino acids.

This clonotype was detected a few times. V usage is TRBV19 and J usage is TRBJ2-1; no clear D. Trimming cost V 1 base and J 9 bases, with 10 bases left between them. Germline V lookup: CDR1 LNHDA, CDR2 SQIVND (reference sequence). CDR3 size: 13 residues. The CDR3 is CASSIGRRGEQFF. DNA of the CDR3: TGTGCCAGTAGTATAGGAAGGCGTGGTGAGCAGTTCTTC.

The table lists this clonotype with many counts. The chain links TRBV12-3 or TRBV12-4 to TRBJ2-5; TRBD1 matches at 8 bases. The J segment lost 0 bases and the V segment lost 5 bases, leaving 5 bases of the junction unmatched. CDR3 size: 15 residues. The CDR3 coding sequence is TGTGCCAGCAGTCACAGGGGGGCGAACCAAGAGACCCAGTACTTC. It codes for CASSHRGANQETQYF.

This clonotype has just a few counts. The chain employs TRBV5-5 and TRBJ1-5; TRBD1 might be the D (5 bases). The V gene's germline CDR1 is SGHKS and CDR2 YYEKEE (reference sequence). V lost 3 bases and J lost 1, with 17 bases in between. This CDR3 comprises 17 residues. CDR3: CASSYRPREGSNQPQHF. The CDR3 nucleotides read TGTGCCAGCAGCTACCGCCCTCGAGAGGGGAGCAATCAGCCCCAGCATTTT.

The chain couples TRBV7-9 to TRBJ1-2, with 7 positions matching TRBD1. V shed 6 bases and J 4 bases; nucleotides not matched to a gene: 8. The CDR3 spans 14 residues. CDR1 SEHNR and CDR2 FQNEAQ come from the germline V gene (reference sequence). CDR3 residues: CASRDSGTAYGYTF. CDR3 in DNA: TGTGCCAGCAGAGATAGCGGGACAGCCTATGGCTACACCTTC.

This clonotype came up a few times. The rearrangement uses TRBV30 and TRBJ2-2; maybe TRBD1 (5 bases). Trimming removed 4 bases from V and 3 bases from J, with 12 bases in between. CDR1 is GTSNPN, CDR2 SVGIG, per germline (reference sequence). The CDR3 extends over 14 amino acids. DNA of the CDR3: TGTGCCTGGATGTGGGGCGAATACACCGGGGAGCTGTTTTTT. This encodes CAWMWGEYTGELFF.

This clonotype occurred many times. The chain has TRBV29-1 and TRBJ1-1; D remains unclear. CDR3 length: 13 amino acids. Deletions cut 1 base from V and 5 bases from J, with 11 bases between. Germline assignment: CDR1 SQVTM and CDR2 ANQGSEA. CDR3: CSVEGQAGTEAFF. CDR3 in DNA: TGCAGCGTTGAAGGCCAGGCCGGAACTGAAGCTTTCTTT. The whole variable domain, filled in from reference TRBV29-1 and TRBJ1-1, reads SAVISQKPSRDICQRGTSLTIQCQVDSQVTMMFWYRQQPGQSLTLIATANQGSEATYESGFVIDKFPISRPNLTFSTLTVSNMSPEDSSIYLCSVEGQAGTEAFFGQGTRLTVV.

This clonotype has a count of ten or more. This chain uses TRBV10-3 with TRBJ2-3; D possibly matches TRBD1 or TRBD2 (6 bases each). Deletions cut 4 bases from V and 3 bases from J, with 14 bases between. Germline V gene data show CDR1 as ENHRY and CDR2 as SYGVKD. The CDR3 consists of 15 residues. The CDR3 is CAISVKGGQTDTQYF. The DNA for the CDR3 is TGTGCCATCAGTGTTAAAGGGGGGCAGACAGATACGCAGTATTTT.

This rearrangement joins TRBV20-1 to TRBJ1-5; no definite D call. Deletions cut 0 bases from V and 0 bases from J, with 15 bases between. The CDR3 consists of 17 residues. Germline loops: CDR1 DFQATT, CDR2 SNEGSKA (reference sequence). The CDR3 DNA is TGCAGTGCTAGAGATGGACGGAAGAGAGGTAGCAATCAGCCCCAGCATTTT. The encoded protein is CSARDGRKRGSNQPQHF.